This T cell receptor beta chain comes out of a study of T-cell reconstitution after alpha-beta-depleted transplantation in children. Library preparation (for TCRbeta) was performed with unique molecular identifiers. In TCRdb, the PCR reads were re-called with MiXCR into one record per CDR3 protein. The sample holds about 500,000 distinct CDR3 sequences, less than 35% seen once. Sequencing used PBMCs from the stem cell graft donor, obtained from the stem cell graft. This sequence originates from a human donor who donated a stem cell graft to a child with aplastic anemia.

CDR3 sequence: CSAAGQGAEQYF. CDR3 DNA sequence: TGCAGTGCTGCCGGACAGGGGGCCGAGCAGTACTTC. The chain is built from TRBV20-1 and TRBJ2-7, with 11 bases identical to TRBD1. The CDR3 covers 12 residues. V trimming: 5 bases; J trimming: 6 bases; junction bases outside the gene matches: 3. The germline gives CDR1 DFQATT, CDR2 SNEGSKA (reference sequence).